This paragraph covers one T cell receptor (beta chain) sequence. Its cognate antigen is unknown. The same CDR3 can be traced to other DNA sequences in this sample. Expressed TCRB transcripts were sequenced after all isolated RNA was converted to cDNA. Assay: immunoSEQ multiplex PCR; the TCRdb copy retains only in-frame clones and omits some. The sample consists of some 900,000 clones, about a sixth of them appearing once. The J segment lost 4 bases and the V segment lost 3 bases, leaving 3 bases of the junction unmatched. This CDR3 spans 15 amino acids. Germline V gene sequence: CDR1 SNHLY, CDR2 FYNNEI. Cell sorting via CD45RO/CCR7/CD25/CD127/CD95/CD27 was performed to obtain CD4+ naive, central memory, regulatory and stem cell-like memory cells. This sample was taken from a study of beta chain features in type 1 diabetes. General observations from the study: Patients with type 1 diabetes showed fewer VDJ junction insertions and more deletions.

The rearrangement joins TRBV2 to TRBJ1-5; 10 bases map to TRBD1. The receptor was derived from a woman between 18 and 29 years old in good health. Sequenced input: naive CD4+ T cells from blood. As DNA, the CDR3 is TGTGCCAGCAGTGACCCGGGACAGGGGAATCAGCCCCAGCATTTT. Translated, it gives CASSDPGQGNQPQHF.